The 14 T cell receptor beta chains presented below share a single source sample, sequenced in a study of T-cell reconstitution after alpha-beta-depleted transplantation in children (dated by TCRdb to about 2016). Library generation was performed with PCR. The sequencer listed for this sample is Illumina HiSeq 2500. To normalize quantification of the TCRbeta repertoire, the TCR libraries were built with molecular barcoding that relied on unique molecular identifiers. The public reads were quality trimmed at Q25 with fastp and then assembled into clones with MiXCR by TCRdb, keeping productive beta chains. All rows with the same CDR3 protein become a single entry with the most common DNA and genes. The sample table records some 830,000 distinct CDR3 sequences; less than 20% of these occur just once. The biggest ten clones account for approximately 5% of the sample. Interpreted using the paper, the treatment or condition label stands for: allogeneic hematopoietic cell transplantation with graft depleted of TCRalphabeta T cells and CD19 B cells.

Sample: PBMCs, mostly from graft donor cells, taken 360 days after TCRalphabeta/CD19-depleted stem cell transplant. These receptors were obtained from a male patient between 10 and 17 years old who had a stem cell transplant for acute lymphoblastic leukemia, so the T cells may come from the graft donor.

This clonotype was found a few times. The rearrangement uses TRBV29-1 and TRBJ1-1; D is undetermined. The CDR3 totals 14 residues. Trimming removed 4 bases from V and 6 bases from J, with 18 bases in between. Germline V gene data show CDR1 as SQVTM and CDR2 as ANQGSEA. CDR3 loop: CSVVVRGGFAEAFF. The DNA of the CDR3 is TGCAGCGTTGTCGTCCGGGGTGGTTTCGCTGAAGCTTTCTTT.

There are a few counts of this clonotype. The CDR3, as DNA: TGTGCCAGCAGTTTCTTTCGCAGGGCGAACACCGGGGAGCTGTTTTTT. It codes for CASSFFRRANTGELFF. The V gene is TRBV12-3 or TRBV12-4, the J gene TRBJ2-2; the D gene is possibly TRBD1 (5 bases). The V and J ends lost 3 bases and 0 bases respectively, with 11 bases between them. The CDR3 is made up of 16 amino acids.

As concerns this clonotype: A much larger clone lies one base from this, so it may be a read error. V is TRBV5-1 and J is TRBJ2-1; 10 bases match TRBD2. Germline V lookup: CDR1 SGHRS, CDR2 YFSETQ. The CDR3 is 16 residues long. V shed 1 base, J shed 7 bases, and the junction held 8 bases outside the gene matches. CDR3 nucleotides: TGCGCCAGCAGCTTGTGCGCTAGCGGGAGTTATAATGAGCAGTTCTTC. This sequence encodes CASSLCASGSYNEQFF.

This clonotype has a count of ten or more. The gene calls are TRBV29-1 and TRBJ1-1; the D is unclear. The CDR3 totals 14 residues. V was shortened by 6 bases and J by 1 base, with 15 bases between the two germline ends. Germline CDR1 SQVTM, CDR2 ANQGSEA. The CDR3 DNA follows: TGCAGCGTCAGCTCCTTACACGCGAACACTGAAGCTTTCTTT. It specifies CSVSSLHANTEAFF.

The chain employs TRBV7-8 and TRBJ2-7; D is unclear. The CDR3 extends over 14 amino acids. Germline-derived CDR1 and CDR2 are SGHVS and FQNEAQ. Trimming took 8 bases from V and 3 from J, leaving 17 bases between them. This chain's CDR3 is CASSSHPLYYEQYF. DNA of the CDR3: TGTGCCAGCTCTAGTCACCCACTGTACTACGAGCAGTACTTC.

This clonotype came up a few times. V gene TRBV12-3 or TRBV12-4 combines with J gene TRBJ1-3; perhaps TRBD1 as D (6 bases). The CDR3 sequence is 17 residues long. V lost 6 bases to trimming and J lost 0 bases, with 18 bases between them. CDR3 DNA: TGTGCCAGCAGCGAGATGGGACAAGGATTCTCTGGAAACACCATATATTTT. Translation gives CASSEMGQGFSGNTIYF.

The V call is TRBV11-3, the J call TRBJ2-2; D is uncertain. Germline assignment: CDR1 SGHNT and CDR2 YENEEA. V gave up 5 bases and J gave up 7 bases, with 8 bases separating them. The CDR3 is made up of 12 amino acids. CDR3 residues: CASSHYGGELFF. The CDR3 coding sequence is TGTGCCAGCAGCCATTACGGCGGGGAGCTGTTTTTT.

In this sample, this clonotype turned up many times. The V and J genes are TRBV27 and TRBJ1-1, with a tentative D call TRBD1 (6 bases). Trimming stripped 5 bases from V and 8 bases from J, with 18 bases between. The CDR3 extends over 14 amino acids. CDR1 and CDR2 (germline): MNHEY, SMNVEV (reference sequence). The CDR3 DNA follows: TGTGCCAGCAGTCCTAATGACAGGACCCACGAAGCTTTCTTT. The encoded protein is CASSPNDRTHEAFF.

This clonotype has just a few counts. CDR3 bases: TGTGCCAGCAGCCGCGGGACTGGACACCACACAGATACGCAGTATTTT. Translated, it gives CASSRGTGHHTDTQYF. This chain joins TRBV11-2 and TRBJ2-3; TRBD2 might be the D (6 bases). Trimming took 5 bases from V and 2 from J, leaving 17 bases between them. This CDR3 is built from 16 residues. Germline V gene sequence: CDR1 SGHAT, CDR2 FQNNGV.

This clonotype was seen only a few times. For the CDR3, the DNA is TGTGCCAGCAGCTTAAGACTAGCGGGAATCGCCGGGGAGCTGTTTTTT. This encodes CASSLRLAGIAGELFF. The chain employs TRBV7-3 and TRBJ2-2; TRBD2 matches at 11 bases. J was trimmed by 6 bases and V by 1 base; bases with no gene match: 4. This CDR3 comprises 16 residues. Per the germline V gene, CDR1 is SGHTA and CDR2 is FQGTGA.

V and J are TRBV20-1 and TRBJ2-2, with TRBD1 matching 7 bases. Germline V CDR1 and CDR2: DFQATT, SNEGSKA (reference sequence). The CDR3 length is 14 residues. Trimming removed 1 base from V and 4 bases from J; junction bases left unmatched: 3. The CDR3, as DNA: TGCAGTGCTAGAGGGGGACAGACCACCGGGGAGCTGTTTTTT. This encodes CSARGGQTTGELFF.

The chain joins TRBV5-3 to TRBJ1-1; D is perhaps TRBD1 (6 bases). Being an ORF, TRBV5-3 has a function that is uncertain. The V end was cut by 5 bases, the J end by 8 bases, with 13 bases between. CDR3 length equals 12 residues. CDR3 in DNA: TGTGCCAGAAGGAACAGGGCCGGCGAAGCTTTCTTT. It encodes CARRNRAGEAFF.

This clonotype has at least ten counts. V gene TRBV7-6 combines with J gene TRBJ2-5, with D perhaps TRBD1 (5 bases). The CDR3 spans 14 residues. V dropped 4 bases and J dropped 4 bases, with 13 bases sitting between them. Germline V gives CDR1 SGHVS, CDR2 FNYEAQ. CDR3 sequence (DNA): TGTGCCAGCAGCTCCAACACAGGAAGAGAGACCCAGTACTTC. Its translation: CASSSNTGRETQYF.

This chain connects TRBV7-3 to TRBJ2-3, with TRBD2 matching over 9 bases. The CDR3 is 15 amino acids. Germline V CDR1 and CDR2: SGHTA, FQGTGA. The J segment lost 6 bases and the V segment lost 5 bases, leaving 9 bases of the junction unmatched. The CDR3 loop is CASSRNLAGPDTQYF. The CDR3, as DNA: TGTGCCAGCAGCCGGAATCTAGCGGGACCTGATACGCAGTATTTT.